This paragraph covers one TCR beta chain sequence. No antigen is known for it. No much larger clone is present one base from it, and per-base qualities are unavailable. These data come from a study of T cell responses to AZD1222 COVID-19 vaccine (dated by TCRdb to the early 2020s). Describing the broader study: TCR sequencing was performed for 230 to 250 trial participants, of whom about 200 were given two doses of AZD1222 and approximately 26 were given two doses of MenACWY control vaccine. Trial participants were enrolled by age into 18-55, 56-69 and 70-plus year subgroups, with approximately 150, 30 and 60 TCR-sequenced participants respectively. Overall study outcomes, separate from this receptor: Spike-specific TCR breadth and depth rose significantly after two AZD1222 doses compared with day 0 and with MenACWY recipients. Participants were mostly white British and included more females than males, and it was suggested by the authors that clonal diversity may have been underestimated. Because no day 14 peak-response samples were available, repertoires were characterized only after the peak T cell response. Reportedly, close to half of the unique spike-specific TCRs recognized epitopes lying outside the regions that are mutated in the B.1.351 and B.1.1.7 variants. Vaccine-associated CD4 TCRs spanned the whole spike protein, with dominant responses in regions 160-218 and 743-854. Conclusions about previously exposed vaccinees are limited because only a handful of AZD1222 recipients were SARS-CoV-2 seropositive at baseline. In the small 56-69-year group, the increase in depth fell short of significance, most likely because of low power.

The time point label, as the study defines it: baseline before first vaccination. This sample's treatment or condition label indicates: meningococcal conjugate vaccine given as trial control. Samples from vaccinated people were obtained from the UK trials COV001 and COV002, which included a single-blind randomized controlled phase 2/3 trial of AZD1222 (ChAdOx1 nCoV-19) in healthy adults. For TCRbeta chain sequencing, PBMC samples were collected from trial participants at day 0 and at day 28 after the second dose. The germline V gene (reference sequence) yields SEHNR for CDR1 and FQNEAQ for CDR2. There are 18 amino acids in the CDR3, from cysteine to phenylalanine inclusive. Just the 54-base CDR3 DNA is kept, in frame starting at base 1. At the junction V is shortened by 1 base and J by 7 bases, with 24 bases in between. The CDR3 regions of human TCRbeta chains were subjected to immunosequencing. Regarding the original processing steps: Repertoire TCRs were checked for matches against a reference library of SARS-CoV-2-specific TCRs that had been generated using the MIRA antigen-specificity platform. Breadth was defined as the fraction of unique TCRs that were SARS-CoV-2-associated, and depth was defined as the fraction of total T cells that were SARS-CoV-2-associated. Each spike-specific TCR was assigned to its reactive spike region and to a CD4 or CD8 class using the MIRA data. Log10-transformed breadth and depth values were compared by one-way ANOVA with Sidak's multiple comparisons tests. Held by TCRdb, this immuneACCESS table contains in-frame sequences only and omits some clones. Under half of the omission traces to an unresolved V gene where checked; the cause of the rest is unknown. D and trimming come from the DNA, and the V and J calls and clone size come from that table. For this sample there are 95,000 to 150,000 clones; roughly 90% appear just once. Roughly 11% of the sample is held by the ten biggest clonotypes.

The rearrangement combines TRBV7-9 with TRBJ2-3; a tentative D call is TRBD2 (6 bases match). This material consisted of peripheral blood, taken on day 0 of MenACWY control vaccination. This TCR came from an adult in good health. The CDR3 in this case is CASSLVLRERGVEYTQYF. The DNA reads as follows: TGTGCCAGCAGCTTAGTTCTTCGGGAGAGAGGGGTAGAGTATACGCAGTATTTT.